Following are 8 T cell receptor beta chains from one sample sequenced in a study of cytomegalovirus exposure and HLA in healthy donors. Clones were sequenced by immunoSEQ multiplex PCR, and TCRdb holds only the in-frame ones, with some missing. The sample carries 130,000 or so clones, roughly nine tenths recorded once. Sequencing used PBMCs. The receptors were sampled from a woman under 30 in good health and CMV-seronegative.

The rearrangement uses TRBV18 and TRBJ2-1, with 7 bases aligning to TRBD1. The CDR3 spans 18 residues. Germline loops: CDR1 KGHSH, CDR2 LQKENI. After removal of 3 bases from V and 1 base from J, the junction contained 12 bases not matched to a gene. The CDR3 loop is CASSPYMVSTGSYNEQFF. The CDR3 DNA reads TGTGCCAGCTCACCTTATATGGTTTCGACAGGGTCCTACAATGAGCAGTTCTTC.

This chain's CDR3 is CASSVVPDYGYTF. CDR3 DNA sequence: TGTGCCAGCAGCGTAGTTCCGGACTATGGCTACACCTTC. The J gene is TRBJ1-2, the V gene TRBV9, with D hard to call. Per the germline V gene, CDR1 is SGDLS and CDR2 is YYNGEE. V lost 0 bases to trimming and J lost 3 bases, with 6 bases between them. The CDR3 runs 13 residues.

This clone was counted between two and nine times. CDR3 in DNA: TGTGCCAGCAGCCCGGGAGGCAATTACGAGCAGTACTTC. Encoded protein: CASSPGGNYEQYF. The chain joins TRBV6-5 to TRBJ2-7; the match to TRBD2 covers 7 bases. This CDR3 has 13 amino acids. Germline CDR1 reads MNHEY; CDR2 reads SVGAGI. J was trimmed by 4 bases and V by 6 bases; bases with no gene match: 6.

CDR3: CASSQVGTGVSNTEAFF. Written as DNA, the CDR3 is TGTGCCAGCAGCCAGGTCGGGACAGGGGTTTCGAACACTGAAGCTTTCTTT. This chain connects TRBV7-2 to TRBJ1-1; TRBD1 matches 10 bases. Looked up from germline, CDR1 is SGHTA and CDR2 is FQGNSA. The length of the CDR3 is 17 residues. V lost 5 bases to trimming and J lost 1 base; unmatched junction nucleotides: 10.

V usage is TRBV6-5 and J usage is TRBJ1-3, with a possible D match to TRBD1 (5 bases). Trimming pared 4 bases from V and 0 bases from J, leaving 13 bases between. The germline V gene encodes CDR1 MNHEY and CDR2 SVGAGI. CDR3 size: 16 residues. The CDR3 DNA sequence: TGTGCCAGCAGTTCGCCCAGGGTTTTCTCTGGAAACACCATATATTTT. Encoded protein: CASSSPRVFSGNTIYF.

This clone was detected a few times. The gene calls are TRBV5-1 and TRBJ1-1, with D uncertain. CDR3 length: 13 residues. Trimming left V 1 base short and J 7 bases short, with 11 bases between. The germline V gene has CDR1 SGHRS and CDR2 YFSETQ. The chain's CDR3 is CASSLLTTLEAFF. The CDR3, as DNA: TGCGCCAGCAGCTTGTTGACTACCCTTGAAGCTTTCTTT. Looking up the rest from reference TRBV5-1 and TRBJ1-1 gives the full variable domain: KAGVTQTPRYLIKTRGQQVTLSCSPISGHRSVSWYQQTPGQGLQFLFEYFSETQRNKGNFPGRFSGRQFSNSRSEMNVSTLELGDSALYLCASSLLTTLEAFFGQGTRLTVV.

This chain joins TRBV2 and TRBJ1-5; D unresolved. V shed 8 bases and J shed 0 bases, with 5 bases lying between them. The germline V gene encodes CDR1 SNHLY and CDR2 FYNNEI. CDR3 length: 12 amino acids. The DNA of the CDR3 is TGTGCCAGCCAGTATAGCAATCAGCCCCAGCATTTT. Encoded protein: CASQYSNQPQHF.

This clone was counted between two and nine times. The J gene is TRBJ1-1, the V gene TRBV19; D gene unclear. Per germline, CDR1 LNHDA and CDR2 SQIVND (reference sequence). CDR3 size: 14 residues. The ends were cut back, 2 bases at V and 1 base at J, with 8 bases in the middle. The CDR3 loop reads CASSISLSNTEAFF. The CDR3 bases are TGTGCCAGTAGTATAAGCCTCTCGAACACTGAAGCTTTCTTT.